This TCR beta chain was identified in a study of shared clonotypes between healthy human individuals. The authors ran the assay at deep level. Unsorted PBMC DNA was sequenced on ten immunoSEQ deep assay plates. TCRdb's table, derived via immunoSEQ multiplex PCR, lists solely in-frame clones and lacks some. There are some 490,000 clones in the sample; 60% to 80% occur only once, and around 12% lies in the top ten. Germline trimming cut 4 bases from V and 8 bases from J; bases unmatched to any gene: 8. CDR1 and CDR2 from the germline V gene are SGHKS and YYEKEE (reference sequence). The CDR3 extends over 15 amino acids. This clone was detected a few times. Its specificity is not known. Study results and caveats: A small donor pool kept down the genetic and exposure-history diversity that was represented. The study sampled only blood, and tissue repertoires likely differ.

The chain links TRBV5-5 to TRBJ1-6; 8 bases fit TRBD1. The origin of this receptor is a woman in her thirties or forties in good health. Some clones in this sample may be carry-over from other donors' samples. Sequenced: PBMCs. The DNA for the CDR3 is TGTGCCAGCAGCCCCGGGCAGGGGGCGGATTCACCCCTCCACTTT. It translates to CASSPGQGADSPLHF.